The 2 T cell receptor beta chains below come from one sample, sequenced in a study of CD8 T cells in Susac syndrome. Random hexamers were used to reverse transcribe an amount of roughly 0.5 to 1 ug RNA. MiXCR, run by TCRdb on the immunoSEQ multiplex PCR reads, gives a single entry per CDR3 protein. Of approximately 140,000 distinct CDR3 sequences listed, over 80% were seen once; the top ten hold 0.45% to 0.65%. The specimen was CD8+ T cells from PBMCs. The receptors stem from a human donor with multiple sclerosis.

The chain employs TRBV9 and TRBJ1-2; 7 bases agree with TRBD1. V lost 4 bases, J lost 1 base, and 7 bases stayed unmatched. The CDR3 totals 15 residues. The V gene's germline CDR1 is SGDLS and CDR2 YYNGEE. The CDR3 is CASSLGRGRNYGYTF. The CDR3 DNA sequence: TGTGCCAGCAGCCTTGGGAGGGGGCGTAACTATGGCTACACCTTC.

The chain has TRBV13 and TRBJ2-3; 9 positions match TRBD2. Germline V gene sequence: CDR1 PRHDT, CDR2 FYEKMQ (reference sequence). This CDR3 spans 15 amino acids. J was trimmed by 2 bases and V by 3 bases; bases with no gene match: 3. For the CDR3, the DNA is TGTGCCAGCAGCTTCTCTAGCGGGGTCACAGATACGCAGTATTTT. Translated: CASSFSSGVTDTQYF.